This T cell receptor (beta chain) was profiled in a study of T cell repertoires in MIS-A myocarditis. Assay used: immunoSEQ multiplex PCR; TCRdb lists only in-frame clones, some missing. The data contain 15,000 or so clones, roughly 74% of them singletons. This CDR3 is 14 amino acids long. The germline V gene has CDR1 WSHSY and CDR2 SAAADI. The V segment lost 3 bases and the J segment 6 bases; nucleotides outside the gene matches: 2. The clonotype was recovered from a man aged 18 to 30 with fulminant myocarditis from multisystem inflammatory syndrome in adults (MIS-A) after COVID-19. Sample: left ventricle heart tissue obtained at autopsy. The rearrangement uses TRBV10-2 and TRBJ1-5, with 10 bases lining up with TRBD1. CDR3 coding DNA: TGCGCCAGCAGTGAAGACAGGGGGCTTCAGCCCCAGCATTTT. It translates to CASSEDRGLQPQHF.